These T cell receptor beta chains were read from a single sample in a study of T cell responses to AZD1222 COVID-19 vaccine. Measured with immunoSEQ multiplex PCR; TCRdb has only the in-frame clones, and not every one. This table has some 140,000 clones, roughly 90% appearing once. The sequenced sample was peripheral blood, obtained on day 0 of AZD1222 vaccination. These receptors all stem from an adult in good health. Each CDR3 is given with its conserved first and last residue. The D gene is left open where the match is weak. Not all rows give a size; the values are once, few, many and, for expanded clones, a class.

v_call	d_call	j_call	clone_size	cdr3_nt	cdr3_aa
TRBV2	.	TRBJ1-1	.	TGTGCCAGCAGTGGTCAGCTGAACACTGAAGCTTTCTTT	CASSGQLNTEAFF
TRBV3-1/TRBV3-2	.	TRBJ2-7	.	TGTGCCAGCAGCCAACCGGGACATCTTACGTACTTC	CASSQPGHLTYF
TRBV19	TRBD2	TRBJ2-3	once	TGTGCCAGTAGTAGGGGACTAGCACCTGATACGCAGTATTTT	CASSRGLAPDTQYF
TRBV7-2	TRBD1	TRBJ1-5	once	TGTGCCAGCAGCTTCCTGACAGGGCCGTATCAGCCCCAGCATTTT	CASSFLTGPYQPQHF
TRBV7-2	.	TRBJ1-4	.	TGTGCCAGCAGCTTAGTAGGAGTTCCCCGGGCGGGTGAAAAACTGTTTTTT	CASSLVGVPRAGEKLFF
TRBV7-2	.	TRBJ1-2	.	TGTGCCAGCAGCTCACGGGGGGATTCTAACTATGGCTACACCTTC	CASSSRGDSNYGYTF
TRBV28	.	TRBJ2-1	.	TGTGCCAGCAGTTTTCCCGGGGGACCCTCCTACAATGAGCAGTTCTTC	CASSFPGGPSYNEQFF
TRBV9	TRBD1	TRBJ2-1	.	TGTGCCAGCAGCACTCACCCGACAGGGGTGGGGGACAATGAGCAGTTCTTC	CASSTHPTGVGDNEQFF
TRBV18	TRBD1	TRBJ1-2	.	TGTGCCAGCTCACTGGCAGACAGGGAAACTAACTATGGCTACACCTTC	CASSLADRETNYGYTF
TRBV5-4	.	TRBJ1-2	.	TGTGCCAGCAGGAACCATAGGGGGGACTATGGCTACACCTTC	CASRNHRGDYGYTF